This T cell receptor beta chain was recorded in a study of glioma-infiltrating T cells. Notes on this clonotype: The target antigen is unknown. This may be a read error: a much more frequent sequence differs by one nucleotide.

The study's findings and limits: Tissue and blood shared very few CDR3 sequences. Gliomas, especially low-grade, showed above-expected tissue-blood divergence; non-neoplastic patients showed below.

The iRepertoire nested amplicon-rescue multiplex PCR amplified TCR alpha and beta CDR3s from RNA. For one-step reverse transcription and amplification, 100-400 ng of tissue mRNA or PBMC total RNA was used. TCRdb itself ran the multiplex PCR reads through MiXCR, one entry per CDR3 protein. The sample has 100,000 to 150,000 distinct CDR3 sequences; 23% are singletons. Germline V gene lookup returns CDR1 MNHEY and CDR2 SMNVEV (reference sequence). V lost 2 bases, J lost 3 bases, and 14 bases lay in between. The CDR3 totals 16 residues. Sample: glioma tissue, nonneoplastic brain tissue, or PBMCs (not recorded which). The source is a human donor with low-grade glioma or glioblastoma, undergoing nonglioma brain surgery, or in good health (not recorded which). This chain joins TRBV27 and TRBJ1-5; D remains ambiguous. The CDR3 region is CASSLSGQSSNQPQHF. Written as DNA, the CDR3 is TGTGCCAGCAGTTTAAGCGGGCAGAGCTCCAATCAGCCCCAGCATTTT.